The 9 T cell receptor beta chains in this list originate from one sample, sequenced in a study of CD8+CD57+ T cells in acquired aplastic anemia. TCR beta VDJ combinations and CDR3 sequences were profiled from genomic DNA. Each CDR3 protein is one row after TCRdb ran MiXCR on the reads. The sample holds about 200,000 distinct CDR3 sequences, about 62% seen once. Patients chosen for sequencing had shown CD8+CD57+ cell expansion by flow cytometry. The sequenced sample was sorted CD4+, CD8+, or CD8+CD57+ T cells (not recorded which) from PBMCs. The receptors were gathered from a human donor with aplastic anemia.

Ten or more counts support this clonotype. The chain links TRBV14 to TRBJ2-1; D gene unclear. The V and J ends lost 0 bases and 4 bases respectively, with 7 bases between them. In germline, CDR1 is SGHDN, CDR2 FVKESK. CDR3 length equals 14 residues. CDR3 nucleotides: TGTGCCAGCAGCCAAGAAGGCCGGTACAATGAGCAGTTCTTC. This sequence encodes CASSQEGRYNEQFF.

Turning to this clonotype: The junction shows a germline mismatch at one end, possibly a read error. The V gene is TRBV11-1, the J gene TRBJ2-5; TRBD1 might be the D (5 bases). Germline V lookup: CDR1 SGHAT, CDR2 FQDESV (reference sequence). The CDR3 sequence is 14 residues long. CDR3 nucleotides: TGTGCTAGCAGCTTAGGCAGGGTCGCAGAGACCCAGTACTTC. Translating gives CASSLGRVAETQYF.

The rearrangement joins TRBV7-3 to TRBJ1-1; D is perhaps TRBD1 (5 bases). Trimming shortened V by 5 bases and J by 3 bases, and 16 bases separated the two germline ends. Germline V lookup: CDR1 SGHTA, CDR2 FQGTGA. The CDR3 runs to 15 residues. The CDR3 is CASSQTGGGDTEAFF. CDR3 nucleotides: TGTGCCAGCAGCCAAACTGGGGGTGGTGACACTGAAGCTTTCTTT.

The chain couples TRBV7-3 to TRBJ2-5, with D possibly called TRBD1 or TRBD2 (5 bases each). V dropped 5 bases and J dropped 3 bases, with 10 bases sitting between them. In germline, CDR1 is SGHTA, CDR2 FQGTGA. The CDR3 extends over 13 amino acids. The CDR3 here is CASSPGTKETQYF. DNA of the CDR3: TGTGCCAGCAGCCCGGGGACGAAAGAGACCCAGTACTTC. Supplemented by reference TRBV7-3 and TRBJ2-5, the full variable domain reads GAGVSQTPSNKVTEKGKYVELRCDPISGHTALYWYRQSLGQGPEFLIYFQGTGAADDSGLPNDRFFAVRPEGSVSTLKIQRTERGDSAVYLCASSPGTKETQYFGPGTRLLVL.

This chain connects TRBV11-3 to TRBJ2-3, with D possibly being TRBD1 or TRBD2 (5 bases each). CDR1 and CDR2 from the germline V gene are SGHNT and YENEEA. Trimming pared 5 bases from V and 4 bases from J, leaving 16 bases between. This CDR3 contains 15 residues. The CDR3 reads CASSEGEGRSDTQYF. CDR3 nucleotides: TGTGCCAGCAGCGAGGGAGAGGGACGATCAGATACGCAGTATTTT.

This clonotype was detected ten times or more. This sequence joins TRBV5-8 and TRBJ2-1, with TRBD1 identical over 7 bases. Germline CDR1 reads SGHTS; CDR2 reads YDEGEE. V shed 4 bases, J shed 11 bases, and the junction held 6 bases outside the gene matches. CDR3 length: 12 amino acids. This chain's CDR3 is CASSIGQAKQFF. The CDR3 region has the DNA TGTGCCAGCAGCATTGGACAGGCTAAGCAGTTCTTC.

V is TRBV5-1 and J is TRBJ2-2; 11 positions match TRBD2. The ends lost 3 bases at V and 4 bases at J; junction bases unmatched: 2. The CDR3 has 15 residues. Germline CDR1 is SGHRS and CDR2 is YFSETQ. This CDR3 is CASSSLAGVTGELFF. The CDR3 coding sequence is TGCGCCAGCAGCTCACTAGCGGGAGTCACCGGGGAGCTGTTTTTT. Full variable domain (missing parts from reference TRBV5-1 and TRBJ2-2): KAGVTQTPRYLIKTRGQQVTLSCSPISGHRSVSWYQQTPGQGLQFLFEYFSETQRNKGNFPGRFSGRQFSNSRSEMNVSTLELGDSALYLCASSSLAGVTGELFFGEGSRLTVL.

The chain recombines TRBV7-2 with TRBJ2-3; 7 nucleotides agree with TRBD2. This CDR3 has 17 residues. J gave up 1 base and V 1 base, and 8 bases lay outside the gene matches. CDR1 and CDR2 from the germline V gene are SGHTA and FQGNSA. CDR3 coding DNA: TGTGCCAGCAGCTTAGACGGGAGGAGCGGGGGCACAGATACGCAGTATTTT. Translated: CASSLDGRSGGTDTQYF.

This rearrangement joins TRBV9 to TRBJ2-1; weak D call: TRBD2 (6 bases). Germline CDR1 is SGDLS and CDR2 is YYNGEE. The CDR3 consists of 16 residues. V was pared by 0 bases and J by 8 bases, with 18 bases between. CDR3 nucleotides: TGTGCCAGCAGCGTAGGGTTTGGGACTTCCGTTGATGAGCAGTTCTTC. Amino acids: CASSVGFGTSVDEQFF.